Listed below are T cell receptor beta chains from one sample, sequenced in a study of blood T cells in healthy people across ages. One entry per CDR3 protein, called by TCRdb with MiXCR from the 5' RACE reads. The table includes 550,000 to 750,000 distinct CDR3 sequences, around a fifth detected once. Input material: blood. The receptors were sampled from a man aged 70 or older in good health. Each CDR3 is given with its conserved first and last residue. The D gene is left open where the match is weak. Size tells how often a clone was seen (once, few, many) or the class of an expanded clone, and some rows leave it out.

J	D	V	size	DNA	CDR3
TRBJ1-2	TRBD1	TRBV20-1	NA	TGCAGTGCTTATGATCGACAGGGGTCGAATGGCTACACCTTC	CSAYDRQGSNGYTF
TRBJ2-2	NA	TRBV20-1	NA	TGCAGTGCTAGCAGTGACACCGGGGAGCTGTTTTTT	CSASSDTGELFF
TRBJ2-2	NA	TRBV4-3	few	TGCGCCAGCAGCCGAACCTCCAGCACCGGTAGTCCCCGGGAGCTGTTTTTT	CASSRTSSTGSPRELFF
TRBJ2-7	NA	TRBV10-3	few	TGTGCCATCAGTGGGGAGGTGGCGTACGAGCAGTACTTC	CAISGEVAYEQYF
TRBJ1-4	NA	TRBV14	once	TGTGCCAGCAGCCCCTACGGGGGGCGCATCGAAAAACTGTTTTTT	CASSPYGGRIEKLFF
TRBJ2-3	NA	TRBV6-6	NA	TGTGCCAGCAGTCACCAGGTGGGAACAGATACGCAGTATTTT	CASSHQVGTDTQYF
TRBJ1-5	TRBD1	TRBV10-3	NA	TGTGCCATCAGCTCGGACAGGGAGGGTGTCAAGACCCAGCATTTT	CAISSDREGVKTQHF
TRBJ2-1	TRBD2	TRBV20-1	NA	TGCAGTGCTACAAGACAGGGACTTAGCGGGAGGGCCCTCAATGAGCAGTTCTTC	CSATRQGLSGRALNEQFF
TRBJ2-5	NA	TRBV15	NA	TGTGCCACCAGCAGAGATAGCGGAGTCAAGACCCAGTACTTC	CATSRDSGVKTQYF
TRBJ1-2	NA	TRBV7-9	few	TGTGCCACAGAGCCTATACAGAACGGCTACACCTTC	CATEPIQNGYTF
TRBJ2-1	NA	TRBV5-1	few	TGCGCCAGCAGCTTTAGGGCGCTAGATTTAAATGAGCAGTTCTTC	CASSFRALDLNEQFF
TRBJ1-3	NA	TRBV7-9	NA	TGTGCCAGCAGCTTATGGGCAGGGAAAGGTGGAAACACCATATATTTT	CASSLWAGKGGNTIYF
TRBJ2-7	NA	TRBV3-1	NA	TGTGCCAGCAGCCAAAAGGGCATCTACGAGCAGTACTTC	CASSQKGIYEQYF
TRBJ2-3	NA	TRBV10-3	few	TGTGCCACTAGCGGCACAGATACGCAGTATTTT	CATSGTDTQYF
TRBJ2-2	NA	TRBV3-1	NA	TGTGCCACCTCGACAGCGAACACCGGGGAGCTGTTTTTT	CATSTANTGELFF
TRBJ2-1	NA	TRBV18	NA	TGTGCCAGCTCACCACCAAATAGTGAGCAGTTCTTC	CASSPPNSEQFF
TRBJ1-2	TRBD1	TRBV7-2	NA	TGTGCCAGCAGCTTATACGGACAGGGCGGCTACACCTTC	CASSLYGQGGYTF
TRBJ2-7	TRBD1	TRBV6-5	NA	TGTGCCAGCAGTTACGACAGGGAGAGTCGCTACGAGCAGTACTTC	CASSYDRESRYEQYF
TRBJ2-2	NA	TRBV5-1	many	TGCGCCAGCAGCTTCGCGGACACCGGGGAGCTGTTTTTT	CASSFADTGELFF
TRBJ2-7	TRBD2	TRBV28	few	TGTGCCAGCAGCCAAACCGGGACTAGACCCTACGAGCAGTACTTC	CASSQTGTRPYEQYF